Here is one T cell receptor beta chain with its context. Its antigen is not known. The record originates from a study of long-term antiretroviral therapy in people with HIV. Study-level information: Collection dates of the earliest samples fall about a decade before the 2015 immediate-ART recommendation.

Study results and limitations: Post-ART diversity increased but stayed below transplant donor controls. The clones with expansion before ART were dominant in the repertoire at all time points.

Runs used v3.0 of the immunoSEQ assay and were done at survey level. Libraries were prepared by immunoSEQ multiplex PCR; TCRdb keeps only in-frame clonotypes and omits some of them. The sample shows approximately 35,000 clones, approximately 85% of them seen only once. Germline CDR1 reads MNHEY; CDR2 reads SVGAGI. The V end lost 6 bases, the J end lost 6 bases, and 14 bases lay between the germline ends. The CDR3 covers 14 residues. Each participant with HIV received care in the United States. This receptor was identified in a man younger than 35 with HIV. Sample: unsorted PBMCs, taken 2.2 years after starting antiretroviral therapy. The chain combines TRBV6-5 with TRBJ2-2; a weak D match, TRBD1 (6 bases). CDR3 amino acids: CASRTGMGAGELFF. CDR3 nucleotide sequence: TGTGCCAGCAGAACAGGGATGGGGGCCGGGGAGCTGTTTTTT.